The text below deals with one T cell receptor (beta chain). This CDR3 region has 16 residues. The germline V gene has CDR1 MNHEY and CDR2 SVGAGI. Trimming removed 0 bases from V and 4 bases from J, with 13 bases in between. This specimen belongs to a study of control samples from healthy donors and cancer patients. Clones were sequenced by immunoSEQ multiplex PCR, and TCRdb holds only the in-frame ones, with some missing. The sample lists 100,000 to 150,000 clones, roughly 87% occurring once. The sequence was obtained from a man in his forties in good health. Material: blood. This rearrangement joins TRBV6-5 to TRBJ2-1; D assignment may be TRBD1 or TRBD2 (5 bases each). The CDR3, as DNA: TGTGCCAGCAGTTACTCGGGGCGGGTTACTTACAATGAGCAGTTCTTC. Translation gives CASSYSGRVTYNEQFF.